This record looks at one T cell receptor beta chain sequence and its context. Sequenced by immunoSEQ multiplex PCR; TCRdb stores in-frame clones only, minus some. The sample lists 190,000 or so clones; over 85% were seen once. CDR3 length: 15 amino acids. V was clipped by 3 bases and J by 7 bases, with 15 bases between them. From germline, CDR1 is LGHDT and CDR2 YNNKEL (reference sequence). This specimen comes from a study of control samples from healthy donors and cancer patients. The sequenced sample consisted of blood. This TCR was recovered from a man younger than 35 in good health. The V gene is TRBV3-1 (or the pseudogene TRBV3-2), the J gene TRBJ2-2, with D perhaps matching TRBD1 (6 bases). The CDR3 protein is CASSQFSGALGELFF. CDR3 nucleotides: TGTGCCAGCAGCCAGTTTTCAGGGGCCCTCGGGGAGCTGTTTTTT.